The TCR beta chain under discussion was sequenced for a study of T cell clones after liver transplantation. About the study: Three of eight recipients were HCV-positive; others had non-autoimmune, non-viral indications. Study-wide results and caveats: The donor-reactive repertoire was only partly measurable in a couple of subjects, lacking donor cells. Circulating graft-donor-reactive CD4 TCRbeta sequences fell significantly post-transplant in most of the 8 subjects.

Assay used: immunoSEQ multiplex PCR; TCRdb lists only in-frame clones, some missing. Of about 24,000 clones detected, almost 70% appear once; the ten largest clones hold around 2.9%. Unstimulated PBMCs were sorted into CD3+CD4+ and CD3+CD8+ populations. V was cut by 9 bases and J by 4 bases, with 19 bases left in between. The CDR3 is 15 amino acids. Germline CDR1 is LNHDA and CDR2 is SQIVND (reference sequence). In the case of this clone: Its antigen is as yet unknown.

This specimen consisted of CD4+ T cells from blood, obtained before liver transplant. The sequence derives from a human donor who received a liver transplant. This chain links TRBV19 with TRBJ2-1, with D maybe TRBD2 (6 bases). For the CDR3, the DNA is TGTGCCAGCAAGGGACTCAACCTCCCTTACAATGAGCAGTTCTTC. Translation gives CASKGLNLPYNEQFF. The entire variable domain, with the rest obtained from reference TRBV19 and TRBJ2-1, is as follows: DGGITQSPKYLFRKEGQNVTLSCEQNLNHDAMYWYRQDPGQGLRLIYYSQIVNDFQKGDIAEGYSVSREKKESFPLTVTSAQKNPTAFYLCASKGLNLPYNEQFFGPGTRLTVL.